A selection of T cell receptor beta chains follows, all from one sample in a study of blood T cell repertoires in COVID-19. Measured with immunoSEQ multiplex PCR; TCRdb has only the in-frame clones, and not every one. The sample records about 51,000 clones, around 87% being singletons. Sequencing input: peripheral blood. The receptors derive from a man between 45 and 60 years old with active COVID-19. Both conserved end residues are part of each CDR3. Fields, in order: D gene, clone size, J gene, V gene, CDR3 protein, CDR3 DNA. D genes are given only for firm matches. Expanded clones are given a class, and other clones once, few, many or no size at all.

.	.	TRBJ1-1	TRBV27	CASSTTGRSEAFF	TGTGCCAGCAGCACGACCGGGAGGTCGGAAGCTTTCTTT
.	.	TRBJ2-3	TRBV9	CASSGGQTTDTQYF	TGTGCCAGCAGCGGGGGCCAGACCACAGATACGCAGTATTTT
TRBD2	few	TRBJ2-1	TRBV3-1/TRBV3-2	CASKDAGGLGEQFF	TGTGCCAGCAAGGACGCGGGGGGGCTCGGTGAGCAGTTCTTC
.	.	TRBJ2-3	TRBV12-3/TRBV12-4	CASSSTGTDTQYF	TGTGCCAGCAGCTCAACAGGGACAGATACGCAGTATTTT
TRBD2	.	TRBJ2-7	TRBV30	CAWSAGLAGRGEQYF	TGTGCCTGGAGTGCAGGACTAGCGGGAAGGGGGGAGCAGTACTTC
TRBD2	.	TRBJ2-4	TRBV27	CASSPRQGLAGASAKNIQYF	TGTGCCAGCAGTCCCCGCCAAGGACTAGCGGGGGCCTCAGCCAAAAACATTCAGTACTTC
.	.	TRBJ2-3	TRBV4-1	CASSRAQAPDTQYF	TGCGCCAGCAGTCGAGCCCAGGCCCCAGATACGCAGTATTTT
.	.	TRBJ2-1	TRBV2	CASFSLGALKDNEQFF	TGTGCCAGCTTTTCCCTGGGAGCGCTTAAGGACAATGAGCAGTTCTTC
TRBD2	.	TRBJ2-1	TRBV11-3	CASSLKPDGTSGGDEQFF	TGTGCCAGCAGCTTAAAACCCGACGGGACTAGCGGGGGCGATGAGCAGTTCTTC
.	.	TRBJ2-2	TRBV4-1	CASSQERFRSFGRELFF	TGCGCCAGCAGCCAAGAGAGGTTTAGGAGCTTCGGCAGAGAGCTGTTTTTT
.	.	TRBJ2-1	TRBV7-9	CASSLAPGRASYNEQFF	TGTGCCAGCAGCTTAGCGCCCGGCAGGGCTTCCTACAATGAGCAGTTCTTC
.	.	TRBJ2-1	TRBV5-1	CASSLGGASYNEQFF	TGCGCCAGCAGCCTAGGGGGAGCCTCCTACAATGAGCAGTTCTTC
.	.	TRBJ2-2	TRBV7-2	CASSLLGGDKTGELFF	TGTGCCAGCAGCTTACTCGGTGGAGATAAGACCGGGGAGCTGTTTTTT
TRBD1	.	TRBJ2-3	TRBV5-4	CASSGSGGARADTQYF	TGTGCCAGCAGCGGCTCAGGGGGCGCGAGGGCGGATACGCAGTATTTT
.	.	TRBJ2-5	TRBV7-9	CASSPGGLQETQYF	TGTGCCAGCAGCCCCGGCGGTCTTCAAGAGACCCAGTACTTC
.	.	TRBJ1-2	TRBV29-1	CSVEEAVSYGYTF	TGCAGCGTTGAAGAGGCGGTGAGCTATGGCTACACCTTC
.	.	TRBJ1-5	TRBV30	CAWNLNQGPQHF	TGTGCCTGGAACCTTAATCAGGGGCCCCAGCATTTT
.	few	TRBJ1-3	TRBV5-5	CASSFPPTGTGNTIYF	TGTGCCAGCAGCTTCCCCCCGACAGGAACTGGAAACACCATATATTTT
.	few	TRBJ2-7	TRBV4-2	CASSRNRGGSYEQYF	TGTGCCAGCAGCCGAAACAGGGGGGGCTCCTACGAGCAGTACTTC
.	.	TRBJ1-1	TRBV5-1	CASSLFVGGTEAFF	TGCGCCAGCAGCTTGTTTGTGGGGGGCACTGAAGCTTTCTTT
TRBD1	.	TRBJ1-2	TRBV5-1	CASSRTTGTENVYGYTF	TGCGCCAGCAGCCGGACCACCGGGACAGAGAACGTCTATGGCTACACCTTC
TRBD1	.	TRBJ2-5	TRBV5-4	CASSLAAGQGQETQYF	TGTGCCAGCAGCTTGGCGGCAGGACAGGGACAAGAGACCCAGTACTTC
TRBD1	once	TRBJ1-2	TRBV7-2	CASSRGQVLPSRGYTF	TGTGCCAGCAGCCGGGGACAGGTTCTTCCCAGCAGAGGCTACACCTTC
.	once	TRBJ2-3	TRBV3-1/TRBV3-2	CASSPERASADTQYF	TGTGCCAGCAGCCCCGAACGGGCTAGCGCAGATACGCAGTATTTT
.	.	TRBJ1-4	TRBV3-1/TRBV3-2	CASSPGHGDSRKLFF	TGTGCCAGCAGCCCAGGGCACGGGGACTCACGAAAACTGTTTTTT